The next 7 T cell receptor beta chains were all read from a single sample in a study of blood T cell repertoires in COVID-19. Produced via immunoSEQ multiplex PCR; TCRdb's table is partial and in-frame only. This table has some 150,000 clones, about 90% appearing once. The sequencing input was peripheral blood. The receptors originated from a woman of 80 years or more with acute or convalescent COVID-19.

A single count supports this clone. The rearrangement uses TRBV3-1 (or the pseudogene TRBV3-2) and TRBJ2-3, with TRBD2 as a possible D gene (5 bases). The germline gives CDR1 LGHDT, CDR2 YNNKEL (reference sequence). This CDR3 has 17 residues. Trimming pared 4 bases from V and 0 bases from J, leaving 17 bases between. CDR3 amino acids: CASSPQYGRGSTDTQYF. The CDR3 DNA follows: TGTGCCAGCAGCCCACAGTACGGACGGGGAAGCACAGATACGCAGTATTTT.

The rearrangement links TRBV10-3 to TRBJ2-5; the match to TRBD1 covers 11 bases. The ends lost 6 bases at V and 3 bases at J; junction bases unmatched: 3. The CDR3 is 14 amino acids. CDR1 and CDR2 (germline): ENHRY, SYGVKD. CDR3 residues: CAISPGQGEETQYF. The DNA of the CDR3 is TGTGCCATCAGCCCGGGACAGGGGGAAGAGACCCAGTACTTC.

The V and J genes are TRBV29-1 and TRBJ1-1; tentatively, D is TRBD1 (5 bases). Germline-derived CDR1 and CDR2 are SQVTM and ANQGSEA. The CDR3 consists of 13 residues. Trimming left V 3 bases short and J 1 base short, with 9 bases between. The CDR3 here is CSVDGGGNTEAFF. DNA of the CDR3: TGCAGCGTTGACGGGGGAGGGAACACTGAAGCTTTCTTT.

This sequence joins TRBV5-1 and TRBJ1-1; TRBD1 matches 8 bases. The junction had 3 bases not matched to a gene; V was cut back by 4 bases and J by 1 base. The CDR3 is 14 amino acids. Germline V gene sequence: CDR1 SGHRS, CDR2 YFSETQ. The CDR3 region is CASSPQGANTEAFF. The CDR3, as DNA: TGCGCCAGCAGCCCCCAGGGGGCGAACACTGAAGCTTTCTTT.

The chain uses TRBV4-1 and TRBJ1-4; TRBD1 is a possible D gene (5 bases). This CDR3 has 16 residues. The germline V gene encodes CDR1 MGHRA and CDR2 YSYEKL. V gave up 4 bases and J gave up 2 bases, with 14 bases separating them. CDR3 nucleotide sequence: TGCGCCAGCAGCCCAGAGTGGGGGACTACTAATGAAAAACTGTTTTTT. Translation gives CASSPEWGTTNEKLFF.

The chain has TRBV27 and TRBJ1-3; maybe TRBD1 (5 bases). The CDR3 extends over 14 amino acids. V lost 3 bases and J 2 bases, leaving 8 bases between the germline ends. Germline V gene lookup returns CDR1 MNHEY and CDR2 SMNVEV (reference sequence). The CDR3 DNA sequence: TGTGCCAGCAGTTTGGCGGGGGCTGGAAACACCATATATTTT. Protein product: CASSLAGAGNTIYF.

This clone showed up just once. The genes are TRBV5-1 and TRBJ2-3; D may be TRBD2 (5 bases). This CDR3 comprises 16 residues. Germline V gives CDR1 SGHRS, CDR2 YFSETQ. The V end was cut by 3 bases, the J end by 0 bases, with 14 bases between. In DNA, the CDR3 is TGCGCCAGCAGCTCCGGACTCCTCCAGAGCACAGATACGCAGTATTTT. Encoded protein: CASSSGLLQSTDTQYF.